The clone carrying this T cell receptor (beta chain) came up once. The antigen remains unidentified. Each patient's relapse followed autologous stem cell transplantation, and brentuximab vedotin exposure varied. Complete response, partial response or progressive disease were the best responses. TCRdb's table, derived via immunoSEQ multiplex PCR, lists solely in-frame clones and lacks some. The sample has 50,000 to 75,000 clones; around 88% are singletons. The sample is drawn from a study of PD-1 blockade in classical Hodgkin lymphoma. Broader study findings: It was CD4+ TCR diversity, not CD8+, that rose significantly by C4D1.

The source of this sequence is a human donor with classical Hodgkin lymphoma. The material sequenced was peripheral blood mononuclear cells (PBMCs), taken at baseline.

The CDR3 loop is CASSIGTGIIEQFF. In nucleotides, the CDR3 is TGTGCCAGTAGTATCGGGACAGGGATTATTGAGCAGTTCTTC. V gene TRBV19 combines with J gene TRBJ2-1; 9 nucleotides line up with TRBD1. CDR3 length: 14 residues. Trimming cost V 3 bases and J 9 bases; bases outside gene matches: 6. Germline CDR1 reads LNHDA; CDR2 reads SQIVND (reference sequence).